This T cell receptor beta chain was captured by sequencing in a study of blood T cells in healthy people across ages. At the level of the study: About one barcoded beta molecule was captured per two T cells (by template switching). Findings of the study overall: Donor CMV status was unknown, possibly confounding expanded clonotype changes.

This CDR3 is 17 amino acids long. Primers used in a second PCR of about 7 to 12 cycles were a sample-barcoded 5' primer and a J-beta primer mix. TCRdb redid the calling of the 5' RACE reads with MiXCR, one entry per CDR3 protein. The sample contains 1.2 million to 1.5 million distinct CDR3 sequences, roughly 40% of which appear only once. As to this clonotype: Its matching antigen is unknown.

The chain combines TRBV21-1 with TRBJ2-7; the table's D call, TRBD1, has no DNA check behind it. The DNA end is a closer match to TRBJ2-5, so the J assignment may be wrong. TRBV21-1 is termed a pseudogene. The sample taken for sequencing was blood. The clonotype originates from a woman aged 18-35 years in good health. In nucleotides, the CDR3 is TGTGCCAGCAGCAAAGCGAAGGGGGCAGGGGGCTTGGAGACCCAGTACTTC. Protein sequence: CASSKAKGAGGLETQYF.